This entry concerns a single TCR beta chain. This clonotype was detected ten times or more. Its antigen is unknown. No clone much larger than this one lies a single base away; base qualities are absent. Receptors were amplified or captured by PCR. Sequencing was carried out with an Illumina HiSeq 4000. Bulk TCR libraries were generated as previously described, with the TCR primers listed in Table S5 used. Total RNA was purified with the Qiagen AllPrep DNA/RNA kit. Before any analysis, reads coming from multiple sequencing runs of the same library were combined into one pool. The source study handled its data this way. Reads were retained only if the reads had an exact TCR constant sequence, and the retained reads were trimmed to 150 nt and grouped according to their 12-nt molecular barcodes. Reads within each barcode group were sub-clustered using a 15% Levenshtein threshold, and quality-weighted consensus sequences were constructed for each RNA molecule. Non-functional sequences were removed, as were lower-count sequences one edit away from another. On the basis of fitting two negative binomial distributions, barcode sub-clusters with fewer than 20% of the maximum read count were discarded. The raw public reads went through TCRdb reprocessing: fastp at Q25, MiXCR clone calling, in-frame beta chains kept. CDR3 protein duplicates are merged, each entry listing the most common genes and DNA. The V and J calls here are based on TCRdb, not the publication. The sample table holds 250,000 to 350,000 distinct CDR3 sequences, of which 20% to 25% were seen once. The top ten clonotypes cover roughly 0.86% of the sample.

Libraries of naive CD8 T cells were generated from around 20,000 to 990,000 sorted cells, with 10%, 30% or 50% of the purified RNA used. Naive CD8 T cells were FACS-sorted as CD8+CD4-CCR7+CD45RA+ on a BD FACSAria II into RLT Plus buffer. Roughly ten TCR copies' worth of Jurkat RNA were spiked into roughly 20,000-1,000,000 naive CD8 T cell samples to test detection sensitivity. Enrichment of CD8 T cells was done with RosetteSep CD8+ T Cell Enrichment Cocktail plus Ficoll-Paque, and ACK red cell lysis came afterward. CDR1 and CDR2 (SGHRS, YFSETQ) derive from the germline V gene. At the junction V is shortened by 3 bases and J by 1 base, with 13 bases in between. The CDR3 runs 15 amino acids, cysteine and phenylalanine included. The sequence is cut down to CDR3 DNA, 45 bases in frame from base 1. This sample is drawn from a study of molecular identifiers for immune sequencing clone quantification (dated 2018 in TCRdb). Notes on the research overall: In a replicate experiment, RNA from about 21,000 or 97,000 naive CD8 T cells was split into five aliquots, four of which were sequenced. The study was a methods study using CD8 T cells to benchmark molecular-identifier clustering-based TCR repertoire sequencing (MIDCIRS) and TCR RNA copy counting.

Study-level results and caveats: In CMV-specific effector cells, over 98% of molecules were held by clones above 20 RNA copies, whereas under 1% of molecules were held by such clones in naive cells. Identical TCR molecules sharing a barcode could cause highly expanded clone sizes to be underestimated. Modeling gave about 3.2 recovered TCR RNA copies per cell versus approximately 9 by digital PCR, implying 25% to 30% capture efficiency. When barcode sub-clustering was not used, chimeric consensus sequences inflated TCR diversity, with chimeras reaching as high as 47%. A single cell's worth of spiked-in Jurkat TCR RNA was reported detectable even among under 1.1 million naive CD8 T cells. Naive libraries contained spiked-in Jurkat TCR RNA (10 copies' worth), which is not part of the donor repertoire.

The rearranged segments are TRBV5-1 and TRBJ1-2; TRBD1 is possibly the D segment (6 matching bases). This sequence originates from a human donor in good health. Some libraries in this study had Jurkat cell RNA spiked in. The specimen sequenced was naive CD8+ T cells from blood, with Jurkat cell RNA spiked in. The sample's cell subset or site, from its label and the paper: FACS-sorted CD8+CD4-CCR7+CD45RA+ naive T cells. For the CDR3, the sequence is CASSSTGFDNYGYTF. The sequenced DNA: TGCGCCAGCAGCTCGACAGGTTTTGATAACTATGGCTACACCTTC. When the CDR3 is completed using the reference TRBV5-1 and TRBJ1-2 genes on either side, the full variable domain is KAGVTQTPRYLIKTRGQQVTLSCSPISGHRSVSWYQQTPGQGLQFLFEYFSETQRNKGNFPGRFSGRQFSNSRSEMNVSTLELGDSALYLCASSSTGFDNYGYTFGSGTRLTVV.